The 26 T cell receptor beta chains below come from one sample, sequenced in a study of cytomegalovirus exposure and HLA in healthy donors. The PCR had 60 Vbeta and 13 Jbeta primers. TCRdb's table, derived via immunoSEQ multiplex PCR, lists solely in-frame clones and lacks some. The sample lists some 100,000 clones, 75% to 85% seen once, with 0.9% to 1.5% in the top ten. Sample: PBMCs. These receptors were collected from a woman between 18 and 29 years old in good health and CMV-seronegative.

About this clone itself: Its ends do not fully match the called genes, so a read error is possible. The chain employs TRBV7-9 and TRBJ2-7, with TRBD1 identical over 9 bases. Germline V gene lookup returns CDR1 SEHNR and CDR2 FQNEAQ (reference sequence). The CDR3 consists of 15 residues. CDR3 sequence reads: CSSSDGGDRDYEQYF. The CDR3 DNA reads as TGTTCCAGCAGCGATGGGGGGGACAGGGACTACGAGCAGTACTTC.

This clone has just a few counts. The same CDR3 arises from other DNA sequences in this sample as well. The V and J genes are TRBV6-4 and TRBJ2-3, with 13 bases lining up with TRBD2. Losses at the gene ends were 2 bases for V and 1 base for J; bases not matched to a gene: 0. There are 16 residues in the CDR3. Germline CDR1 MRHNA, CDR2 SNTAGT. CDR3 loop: CASSDGTSGGTDTQYF. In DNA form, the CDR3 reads TGTGCCAGCAGTGACGGGACTAGCGGGGGCACAGATACGCAGTATTTT.

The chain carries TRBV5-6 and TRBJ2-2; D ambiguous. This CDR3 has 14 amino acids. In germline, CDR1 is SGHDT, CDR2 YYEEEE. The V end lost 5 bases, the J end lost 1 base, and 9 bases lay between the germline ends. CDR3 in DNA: TGTGCCAGCAGTCACTACCGGAACACCGGGGAGCTGTTTTTT. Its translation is CASSHYRNTGELFF.

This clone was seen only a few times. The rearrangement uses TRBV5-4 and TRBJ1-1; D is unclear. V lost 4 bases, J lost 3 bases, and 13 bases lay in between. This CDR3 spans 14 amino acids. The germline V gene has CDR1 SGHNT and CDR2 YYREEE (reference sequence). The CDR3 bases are TGTGCCAGCAGCCAATGGATGAGGGACACTGAAGCTTTCTTT. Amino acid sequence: CASSQWMRDTEAFF.

CDR3 loop: CASSPRGSGTGVSETQYF. CDR3 nucleotide sequence: TGTGCCAGCAGCCCCCGCGGGTCTGGGACAGGGGTTTCAGAGACCCAGTACTTC. The V and J genes are TRBV7-2 and TRBJ2-5, with 10 bases fitting TRBD1. The length of the CDR3 is 18 residues. Germline CDR1 reads SGHTA; CDR2 reads FQGNSA. V was clipped by 5 bases and J by 4 bases; unmatched bases: 16.

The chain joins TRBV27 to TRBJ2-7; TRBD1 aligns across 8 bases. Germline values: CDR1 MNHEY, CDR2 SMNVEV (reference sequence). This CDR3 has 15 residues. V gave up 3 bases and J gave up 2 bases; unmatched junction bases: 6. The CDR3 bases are TGTGCCAGCAGTTTGTTGCAGGGGGCAACCTACGAGCAGTACTTC. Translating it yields CASSLLQGATYEQYF.

CDR3 bases: TGCGCCAGCAGCCACCTCCTCAGACTAGCGGGGATCACAGATACGCAGTATTTT. It translates to CASSHLLRLAGITDTQYF. This chain uses TRBV4-1 with TRBJ2-3, with 11 bases aligning to TRBD2. Germline assignment: CDR1 MGHRA and CDR2 YSYEKL. V dropped 3 bases and J dropped 2; count of bases not matched to a gene: 10. The CDR3 runs to 18 residues.

The CDR3 DNA reads as TGTGCCAGTAGTACGGGACAGGGTTTCTACAATGAGCAGTTCTTC. It encodes CASSTGQGFYNEQFF. The chain combines TRBV19 with TRBJ2-1; TRBD1 aligns across 9 bases. The CDR3 length is 15 residues. J lost 3 bases, V lost 4 bases, and 4 bases had no gene match. Germline-derived CDR1 and CDR2 are LNHDA and SQIVND (reference sequence).

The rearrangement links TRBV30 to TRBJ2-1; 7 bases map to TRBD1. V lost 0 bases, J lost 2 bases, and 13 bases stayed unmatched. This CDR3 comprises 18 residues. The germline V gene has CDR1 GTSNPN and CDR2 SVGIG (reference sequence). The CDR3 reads CAWSVHRGGFSPYNEQFF. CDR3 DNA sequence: TGTGCCTGGAGTGTACACAGGGGTGGGTTTTCCCCCTACAATGAGCAGTTCTTC.

The CDR3 nucleotides read TGTGCCAGCAGCCGTACAGGGGGCGTAGGGACCCAGTACTTC. Translating it yields CASSRTGGVGTQYF. The gene calls are TRBV21-1 and TRBJ2-5; the table assigns TRBD1, which was not confirmed against the DNA. TRBV21-1 is tagged as a pseudogene. The CDR3 has 14 residues.

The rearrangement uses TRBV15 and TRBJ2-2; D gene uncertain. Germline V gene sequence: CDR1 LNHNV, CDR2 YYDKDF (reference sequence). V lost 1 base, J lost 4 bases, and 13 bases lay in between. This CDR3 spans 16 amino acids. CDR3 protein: CATSRGASLRTGELFF. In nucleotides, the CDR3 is TGTGCCACCAGCAGAGGAGCGAGTTTACGCACCGGGGAGCTGTTTTTT. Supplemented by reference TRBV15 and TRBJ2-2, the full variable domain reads DAMVIQNPRYQVTQFGKPVTLSCSQTLNHNVMYWYQQKSSQAPKLLFHYYDKDFNNEADTPDNFQSRRPNTSFCFLDIRSPGLGDTAMYLCATSRGASLRTGELFFGEGSRLTVL.

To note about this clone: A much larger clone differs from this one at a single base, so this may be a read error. The CDR3: CASSERGGPDTQYF. DNA of the CDR3: TGTGCCAGCAGTGAACGGGGGGGCCCAGATACGCAGTATTTT. J is TRBJ2-3 and V is TRBV6-4; TRBD2 aligns across 8 bases. This CDR3 comprises 14 residues. Germline CDR1 MRHNA, CDR2 SNTAGT. The V gene end was trimmed by 3 bases and the J gene end by 4 bases; junction bases not matched to a gene: 3.

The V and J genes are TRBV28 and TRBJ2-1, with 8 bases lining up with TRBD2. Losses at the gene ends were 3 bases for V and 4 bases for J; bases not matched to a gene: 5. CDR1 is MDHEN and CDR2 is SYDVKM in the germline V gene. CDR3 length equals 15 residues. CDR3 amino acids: CASSFFGRAYNEQFF. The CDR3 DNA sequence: TGTGCCAGCAGTTTTTTCGGGAGGGCATACAATGAGCAGTTCTTC.

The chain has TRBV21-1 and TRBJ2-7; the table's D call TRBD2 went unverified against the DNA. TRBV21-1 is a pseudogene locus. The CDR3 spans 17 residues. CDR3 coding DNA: TGTGCCAGCAGCCCACGGAATCTAGCGGGAGATCCCTACGAGCAGTACTTC. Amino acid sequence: CASSPRNLAGDPYEQYF.

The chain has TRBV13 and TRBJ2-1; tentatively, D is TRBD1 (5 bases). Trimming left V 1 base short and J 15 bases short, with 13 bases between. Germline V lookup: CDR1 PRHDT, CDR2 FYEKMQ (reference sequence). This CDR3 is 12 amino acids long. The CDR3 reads CASSLVPGYPFF. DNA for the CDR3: TGTGCCAGCAGCTTAGTTCCAGGGTATCCGTTCTTC.

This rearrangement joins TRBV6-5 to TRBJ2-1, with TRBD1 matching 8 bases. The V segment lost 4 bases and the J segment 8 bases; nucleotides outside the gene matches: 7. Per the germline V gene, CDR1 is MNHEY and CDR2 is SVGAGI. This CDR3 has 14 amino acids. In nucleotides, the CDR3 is TGTGCCAGCAGTTTCTTGGACAGGGTGGATGAGCAGTTCTTC. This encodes CASSFLDRVDEQFF.

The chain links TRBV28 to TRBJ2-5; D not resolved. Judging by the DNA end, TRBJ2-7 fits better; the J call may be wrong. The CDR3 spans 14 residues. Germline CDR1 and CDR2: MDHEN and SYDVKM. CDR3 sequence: CASSLYQETYEQYF. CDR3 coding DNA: TGTGCCAGCAGTTTATATCAGGAAACCTACGAGCAGTACTTC.

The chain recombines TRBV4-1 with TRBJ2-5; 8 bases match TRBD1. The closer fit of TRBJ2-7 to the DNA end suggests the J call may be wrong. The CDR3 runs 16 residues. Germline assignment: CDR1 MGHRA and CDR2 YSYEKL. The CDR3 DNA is TGCGCCAGCAGCCAAACCATAGGACAGGACAGGGACGAGCAGTACTTC. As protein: CASSQTIGQDRDEQYF.

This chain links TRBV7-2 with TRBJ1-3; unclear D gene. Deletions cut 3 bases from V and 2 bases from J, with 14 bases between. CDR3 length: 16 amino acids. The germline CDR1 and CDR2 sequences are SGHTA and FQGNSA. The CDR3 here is CASSFVPGPTGNTIYF. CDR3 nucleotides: TGTGCCAGCAGCTTCGTACCAGGTCCAACTGGAAACACCATATATTTT. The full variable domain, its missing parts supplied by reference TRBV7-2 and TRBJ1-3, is GAGVSQSPSNKVTEKGKDVELRCDPISGHTALYWYRQSLGQGLEFLIYFQGNSAPDKSGLPSDRFSAERTGGSVSTLTIQRTQQEDSAVYLCASSFVPGPTGNTIYFGEGSWLTVV.

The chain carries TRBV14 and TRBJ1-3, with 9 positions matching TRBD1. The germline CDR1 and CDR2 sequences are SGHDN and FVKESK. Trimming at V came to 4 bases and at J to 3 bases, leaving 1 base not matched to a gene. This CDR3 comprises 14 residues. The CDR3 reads CASSRTGVGNTIYF. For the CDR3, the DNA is TGTGCCAGCAGCCGGACAGGGGTTGGAAACACCATATATTTT.

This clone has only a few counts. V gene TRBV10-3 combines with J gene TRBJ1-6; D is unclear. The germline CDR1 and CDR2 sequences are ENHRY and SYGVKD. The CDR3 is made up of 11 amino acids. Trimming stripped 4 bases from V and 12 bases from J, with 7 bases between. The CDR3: CAISGSGPLHF. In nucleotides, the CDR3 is TGTGCCATCAGTGGCTCGGGACCCCTCCACTTT.

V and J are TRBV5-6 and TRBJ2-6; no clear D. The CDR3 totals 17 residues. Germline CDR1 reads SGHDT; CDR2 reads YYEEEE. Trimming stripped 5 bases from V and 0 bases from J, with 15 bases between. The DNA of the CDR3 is TGTGCCAGCAGTACCGGCCACAGTTCCTCTGGGGCCAACGTCCTGACTTTC. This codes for CASSTGHSSSGANVLTF. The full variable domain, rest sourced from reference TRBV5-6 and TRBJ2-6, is DAGVTQSPTHLIKTRGQQVTLRCSPKSGHDTVSWYQQALGQGPQFIFQYYEEEERQRGNFPDRFSGHQFPNYSSELNVNALLLGDSALYLCASSTGHSSSGANVLTFGAGSRLTVL.

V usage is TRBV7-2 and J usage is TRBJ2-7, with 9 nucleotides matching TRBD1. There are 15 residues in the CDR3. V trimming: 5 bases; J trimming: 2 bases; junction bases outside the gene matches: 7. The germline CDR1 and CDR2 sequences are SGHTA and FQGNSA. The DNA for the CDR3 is TGTGCCAGCAGCCCCGGACAGGGGAGACCCTACGAGCAGTACTTC. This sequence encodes CASSPGQGRPYEQYF.

The CDR3 region is CASSQGTASYEQYF. Here the CDR3 DNA reads TGTGCCAGCAGCCAAGGAACAGCCTCGTACGAGCAGTACTTC. The chain carries TRBV4-2 and TRBJ2-7; D is ambiguous. Trimming left V 1 base short and J 4 bases short, with 11 bases between. The CDR3 length is 14 residues. Germline CDR1 reads LGHNA; CDR2 reads YNFKEQ.

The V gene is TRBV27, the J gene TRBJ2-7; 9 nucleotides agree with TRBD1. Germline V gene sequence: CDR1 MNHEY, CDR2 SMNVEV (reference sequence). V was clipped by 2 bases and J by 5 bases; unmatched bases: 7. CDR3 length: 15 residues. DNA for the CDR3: TGTGCCAGCAGTTTAACGGGACAGGGTGCAAACGAGCAGTACTTC. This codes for CASSLTGQGANEQYF.

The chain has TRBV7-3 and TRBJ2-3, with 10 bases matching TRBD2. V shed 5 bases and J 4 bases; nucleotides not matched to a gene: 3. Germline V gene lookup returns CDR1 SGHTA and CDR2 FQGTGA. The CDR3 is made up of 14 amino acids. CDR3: CASSPSGGSDTQYF. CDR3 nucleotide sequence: TGTGCCAGCAGCCCTAGCGGGGGATCAGATACGCAGTATTTT.